This T cell receptor (beta chain) was sequenced in a study of T cell responses to AZD1222 COVID-19 vaccine. TCRdb's table, derived via immunoSEQ multiplex PCR, lists solely in-frame clones and lacks some. This table holds around 120,000 clones, roughly 87% found once. Deletions cut 1 base from V and 7 bases from J, with 11 bases between. The CDR3 contains 13 residues. Germline V gives CDR1 SGHKS, CDR2 YYEKEE (reference sequence). The sequenced sample was peripheral blood, obtained on day 0 of AZD1222 vaccination. The clonotype comes from an adult in good health. The chain couples TRBV5-5 to TRBJ2-5, with D possibly being TRBD2 (5 bases). CDR3 nucleotides: TGTGCCAGCAGCTTGACCGGGGAAGGGACCCAGTACTTC. Its protein is CASSLTGEGTQYF.